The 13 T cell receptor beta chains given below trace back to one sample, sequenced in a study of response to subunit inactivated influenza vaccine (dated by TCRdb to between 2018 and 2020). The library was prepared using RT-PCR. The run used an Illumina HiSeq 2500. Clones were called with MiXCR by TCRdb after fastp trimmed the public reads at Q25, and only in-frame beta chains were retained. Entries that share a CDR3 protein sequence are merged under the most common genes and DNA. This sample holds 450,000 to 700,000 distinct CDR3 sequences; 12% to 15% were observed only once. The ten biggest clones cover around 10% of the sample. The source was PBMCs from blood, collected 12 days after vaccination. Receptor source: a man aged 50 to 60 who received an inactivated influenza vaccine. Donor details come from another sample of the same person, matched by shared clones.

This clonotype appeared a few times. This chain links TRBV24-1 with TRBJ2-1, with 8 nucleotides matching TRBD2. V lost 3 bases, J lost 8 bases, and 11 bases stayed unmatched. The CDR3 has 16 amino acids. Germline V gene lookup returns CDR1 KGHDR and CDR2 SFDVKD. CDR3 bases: TGTGCCACCAGTGATCCGAGACTAGCGAACGGGGATGAGCAGTTCTTC. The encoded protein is CATSDPRLANGDEQFF.

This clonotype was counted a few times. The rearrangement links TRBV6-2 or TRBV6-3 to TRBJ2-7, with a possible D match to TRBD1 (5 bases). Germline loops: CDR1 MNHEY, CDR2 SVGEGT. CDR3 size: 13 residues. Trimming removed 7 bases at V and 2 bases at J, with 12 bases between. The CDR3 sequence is CASTPGSPYEQYF. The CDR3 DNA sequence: TGTGCCAGCACTCCAGGGTCCCCCTACGAGCAGTACTTC.

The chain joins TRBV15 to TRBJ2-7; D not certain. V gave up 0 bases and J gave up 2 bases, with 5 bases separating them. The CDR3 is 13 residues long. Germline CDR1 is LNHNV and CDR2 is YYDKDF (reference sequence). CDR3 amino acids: CATSRDGPYEQYF. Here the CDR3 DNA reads TGTGCCACCAGCAGAGACGGACCCTACGAGCAGTACTTC.

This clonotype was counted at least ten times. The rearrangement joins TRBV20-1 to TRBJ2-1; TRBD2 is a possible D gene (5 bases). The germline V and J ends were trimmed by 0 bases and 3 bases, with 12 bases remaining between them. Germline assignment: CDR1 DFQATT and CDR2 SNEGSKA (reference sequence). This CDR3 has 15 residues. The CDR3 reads CSARDGGYYYNEQFF. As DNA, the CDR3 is TGCAGTGCTAGAGATGGCGGGTATTACTACAATGAGCAGTTCTTC.

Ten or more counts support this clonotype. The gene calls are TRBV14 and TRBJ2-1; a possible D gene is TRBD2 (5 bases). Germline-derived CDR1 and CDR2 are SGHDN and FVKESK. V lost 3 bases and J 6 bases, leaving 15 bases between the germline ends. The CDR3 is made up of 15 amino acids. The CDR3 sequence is CASSHLASPRNEQFF. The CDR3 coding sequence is TGTGCCAGCAGCCACCTAGCTTCCCCTCGCAATGAGCAGTTCTTC.

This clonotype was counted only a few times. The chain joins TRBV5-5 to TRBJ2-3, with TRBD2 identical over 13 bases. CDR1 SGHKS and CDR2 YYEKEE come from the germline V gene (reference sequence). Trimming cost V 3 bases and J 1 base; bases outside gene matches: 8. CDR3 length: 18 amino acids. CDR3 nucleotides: TGTGCCAGCAGCTACCGACTAGCGGGGGGACCTGGCACAGATACGCAGTATTTT. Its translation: CASSYRLAGGPGTDTQYF.

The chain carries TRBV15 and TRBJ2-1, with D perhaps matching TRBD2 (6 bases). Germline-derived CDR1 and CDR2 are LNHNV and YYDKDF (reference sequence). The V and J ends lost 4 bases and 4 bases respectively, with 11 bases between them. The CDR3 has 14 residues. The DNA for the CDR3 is TGTGCCACCAGCACCCAGGGAGGTTACAATGAGCAGTTCTTC. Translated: CATSTQGGYNEQFF. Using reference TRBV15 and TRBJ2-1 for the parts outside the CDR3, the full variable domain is DAMVIQNPRYQVTQFGKPVTLSCSQTLNHNVMYWYQQKSSQAPKLLFHYYDKDFNNEADTPDNFQSRRPNTSFCFLDIRSPGLGDTAMYLCATSTQGGYNEQFFGPGTRLTVL.

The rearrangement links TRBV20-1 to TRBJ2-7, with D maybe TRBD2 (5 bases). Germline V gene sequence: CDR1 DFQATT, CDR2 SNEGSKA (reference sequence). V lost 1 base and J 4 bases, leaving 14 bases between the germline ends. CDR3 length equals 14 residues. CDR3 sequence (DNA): TGCAGTGCTAGAGCTCTCTCCAGCGGTTACGAGCAGTACTTC. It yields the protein CSARALSSGYEQYF.

The CDR3 DNA is TGCAGTGCTAGAACCTTTGACAGCCCGTACCAAGAGACCCAGTACTTC. This translates into CSARTFDSPYQETQYF. This chain connects TRBV20-1 to TRBJ2-5, with D possibly being TRBD1 (5 bases). The CDR3 runs 16 residues. Germline CDR1 and CDR2: DFQATT and SNEGSKA (reference sequence). Trimming removed 2 bases at V and 0 bases at J, with 16 bases between.

This CDR3 reads CASSQREGINEQFF. The DNA for the CDR3 is TGTGCCAGCAGCCAGCGGGAGGGGATCAATGAGCAGTTCTTC. The rearrangement joins TRBV7-8 to TRBJ2-1; 10 positions match TRBD2. This CDR3 is built from 14 residues. V shed 5 bases, J shed 6 bases, and the junction held 4 bases outside the gene matches. The V gene's germline CDR1 is SGHVS and CDR2 FQNEAQ. Full variable domain (rest looked up from reference TRBV7-8 and TRBJ2-1): GAGVSQSPRYKVAKRGQDVALRCDPISGHVSLFWYQQALGQGPEFLTYFQNEAQLDKSGLPSDRFFAERPEGSVSTLKIQRTQQEDSAVYLCASSQREGINEQFFGPGTRLTVL.

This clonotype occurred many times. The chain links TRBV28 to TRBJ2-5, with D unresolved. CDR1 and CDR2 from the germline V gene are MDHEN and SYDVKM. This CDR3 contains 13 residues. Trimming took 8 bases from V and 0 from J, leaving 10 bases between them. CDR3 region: CASAPEYQETQYF. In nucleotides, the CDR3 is TGTGCCAGCGCCCCAGAGTACCAAGAGACCCAGTACTTC. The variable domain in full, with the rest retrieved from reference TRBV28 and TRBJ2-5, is DVKVTQSSRYLVKRTGEKVFLECVQDMDHENMFWYRQDPGLGLRLIYFSYDVKMKEKGDIPEGYSVSREKKERFSLILESASTNQTSMYLCASAPEYQETQYFGPGTRLLVL.

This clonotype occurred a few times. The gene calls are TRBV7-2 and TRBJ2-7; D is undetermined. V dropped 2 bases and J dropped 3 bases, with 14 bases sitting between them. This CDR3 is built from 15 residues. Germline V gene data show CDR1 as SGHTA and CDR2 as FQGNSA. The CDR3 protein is CASSLKVEGIYEQYF. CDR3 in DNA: TGTGCCAGCAGCTTAAAGGTAGAAGGGATCTACGAGCAGTACTTC.

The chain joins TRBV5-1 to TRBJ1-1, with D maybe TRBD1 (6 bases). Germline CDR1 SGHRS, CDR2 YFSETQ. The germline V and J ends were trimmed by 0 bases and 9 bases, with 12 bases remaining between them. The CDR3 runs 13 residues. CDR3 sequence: CASSLVQQGQAFF. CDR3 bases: TGCGCCAGCAGCTTGGTGCAGCAGGGGCAAGCTTTCTTT.